Sequencing of this T cell receptor (beta chain) was carried out in a study of blood T cell repertoires in COVID-19. Study-wide context: There were acute and convalescent COVID-19 samples, and they came from the United States, Italy and Spain. The cDNA or gDNA used as material had been derived from T cells, B-cell-depleted T cells, or PBMCs.

In the source study's methods: Amplification with reference gene primers provided the estimates of nucleated cell counts. Clones were read by immunoSEQ multiplex PCR, and TCRdb kept only the in-frame ones, dropping some. V and J calls and clone size come straight from that table; D and trimming were deduced from the DNA. The table lists about 120,000 clones, about four fifths of them singletons. Looked up from germline, CDR1 is SGHNT and CDR2 is YYREEE (reference sequence). The CDR3 has 14 amino acids. The germline V and J ends were trimmed by 2 bases and 8 bases, with 14 bases remaining between them. It was during active infection that Seattle patients were enrolled and then longitudinally followed.

The rearrangement joins TRBV5-4 to TRBJ2-1; D remains unclear. This TCR derives from a man younger than 45 with COVID-19, enrolled during active disease. The specimen sequenced was peripheral blood. CDR3 residues: CASSFRVQHDEQFF. The DNA of the CDR3 is TGTGCCAGCAGCTTCCGGGTTCAGCATGATGAGCAGTTCTTC.